This TCR beta chain was identified during a study of blood T cell repertoires in COVID-19 (dated by TCRdb to about 2020). At the level of the whole study: Collaborator samples came from the United States, Italy and Spain and covered acute and convalescent phases of COVID-19. Samples were obtained from the ongoing ImmuneRACE study (first 160 participants) and from 950 to 1,500 subjects provided by 6 global collaborators. Where available, HLA class I and class II types were obtained from metadata supplied by the sample provider rather than from assay-based typing. Sample metadata almost always included a de-identified subject ID, COVID-19 status, age in years and sex. The material from the prospective study consisted of cDNA or gDNA derived from T cells, B-cell-depleted T cells, or PBMCs. Subjects who had been exposed to COVID-19, were actively infected with it, or had recovered from it provided the deeply sampled blood TCRbeta repertoires that made up the dataset. A freely available public database, intended as a resource for researchers studying the immune response to SARS-CoV-2, is where the repertoires were released.

For this clone: Its antigen remains undetermined. Base qualities are not recorded, but no much larger clone differs from it by a single base.

General study outcomes and caveats: How much clinical and demographic metadata was included differed by source and by participant, and the metadata was provided uncurated.

A second Seattle source provided samples from volunteer blood donors who had recovered from COVID-19. The collaborating institutions used their own protocols to collect whole blood in K2EDTA tubes. For TCRbeta analysis, collaborators shipped samples in one of three forms: frozen whole blood, isolated PBMCs, or DNA extracted from either of those sample types. The immunoSEQ Assay, a bias-controlled multiplex PCR, was used to amplify TCRbeta CDR3 regions from genomic DNA. In the paper's pipeline: The number of nucleated cells in each sample was estimated by amplification of reference gene primers within the assay. Sequence reads were collapsed and filtered to measure the absolute abundance of every unique TCRbeta CDR3 rearrangement. For each sample, productive Simpson clonality was calculated as the square root of Simpson's diversity index across productive rearrangements. The immuneACCESS repertoire file appears here via TCRdb, limited to in-frame rearrangements. These files lack a portion of the clones; in checked studies, under half of the deficit traces to unresolved V genes, and the cause of the others is not known. V and J calls and clone size are given by that table; D and trimming were obtained from the DNA. Recorded for this sample are about 160,000 clones; over 80% of them occurred a single time. The ten largest clonotypes hold approximately 13% of the sample.

Counted from cysteine to phenylalanine, this CDR3 has 16 amino acids. Only the CDR3 DNA is retained, 48 bases long and in frame from the first base. The sequence was collected from a man between 65 and 80 years old who had recovered from COVID-19. The chain links TRBV12-2 with TRBJ2-3; the table's TRBD2 call for D was not verified on the DNA. TRBV12-2 is tagged as a pseudogene. Source material: peripheral blood. The DNA reads as follows: TGTGCAAGTCGCCCCCGTTTGGAGGTTCGCACAGATACGCAGTATTTT. It is translated as CASRPRLEVRTDTQYF.